Described below is a single T cell receptor (beta chain) sequence and its context. V was cut by 4 bases and J by 3 bases, with 13 bases left in between. CDR1 and CDR2 from the germline V gene are LNHDA and SQIVND (reference sequence). The CDR3 contains 14 residues. This entry comes from a study of PD-L1 blockade in urothelial cancer. Time point: pretreatment peripheral blood. Generated by immunoSEQ multiplex PCR, the TCRdb table keeps only in-frame clones and is missing some. Among 50,000 or so clones listed, approximately 79% were seen once. The rearrangement joins TRBV19 to TRBJ2-7; the D gene is possibly TRBD1 (5 bases). The material sequenced was PBMCs, taken around atezolizumab (anti-PD-L1) treatment. The clonotype was recovered from a man in his 70s with urothelial cancer. The CDR3 DNA follows: TGTGCCAGTAGTAGGGCAGGGCCCTTCTACGAGCAGTACTTC. Protein: CASSRAGPFYEQYF. Full variable domain (remainder filled in from reference TRBV19 and TRBJ2-7): DGGITQSPKYLFRKEGQNVTLSCEQNLNHDAMYWYRQDPGQGLRLIYYSQIVNDFQKGDIAEGYSVSREKKESFPLTVTSAQKNPTAFYLCASSRAGPFYEQYFGPGTRLTVT.